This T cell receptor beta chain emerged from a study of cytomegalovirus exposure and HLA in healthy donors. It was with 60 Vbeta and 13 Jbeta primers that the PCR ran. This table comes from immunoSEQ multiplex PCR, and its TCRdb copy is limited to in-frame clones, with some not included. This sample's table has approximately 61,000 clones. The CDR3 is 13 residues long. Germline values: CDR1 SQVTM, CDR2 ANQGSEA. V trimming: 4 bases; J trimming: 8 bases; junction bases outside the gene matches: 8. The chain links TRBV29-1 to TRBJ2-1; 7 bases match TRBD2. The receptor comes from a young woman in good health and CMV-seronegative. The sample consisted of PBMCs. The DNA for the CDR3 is TGCAGCGTTGCCCAGCGGGGTAACTATGAGCAGTTCTTC. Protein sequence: CSVAQRGNYEQFF.